The 28 T cell receptor beta chains below come from one sample, sequenced in a study of blood T cell repertoires in COVID-19. Only in-frame clones appear in the TCRdb table, and some are missing; sequencing was by immunoSEQ multiplex PCR. The sample holds tens of thousands of clones, approximately 91% seen once. The source material was peripheral blood. Receptors were obtained from a man between 65 and 80 years old with active COVID-19.

The chain combines TRBV12-5 with TRBJ2-1; no reliable D call. Trimming pared 2 bases from V and 0 bases from J, leaving 14 bases between. CDR1 is LGHNT and CDR2 is FRNRAP in the germline V gene. This CDR3 spans 17 amino acids. The CDR3 sequence is CASGLTAPGRSYNEQFF. The CDR3 DNA sequence: TGTGCTAGTGGTTTGACCGCCCCAGGTCGCTCCTACAATGAGCAGTTCTTC.

The rearrangement uses TRBV18 and TRBJ1-5, with 7 bases identical to TRBD1. V dropped 6 bases and J dropped 0; count of bases not matched to a gene: 5. The germline V gene has CDR1 KGHSH and CDR2 LQKENI. This CDR3 region has 15 residues. CDR3 sequence reads: CASSAGQVSNQPQHF. The CDR3 DNA sequence: TGTGCCAGCTCTGCCGGACAGGTTAGCAATCAGCCCCAGCATTTT.

The rearrangement uses TRBV5-4 and TRBJ2-1; 13 nucleotides agree with TRBD2. V trimming: 4 bases; J trimming: 0 bases; junction bases outside the gene matches: 4. CDR1 and CDR2 from the germline V gene are SGHNT and YYREEE (reference sequence). The length of the CDR3 is 17 residues. DNA of the CDR3: TGTGCCAGCAGCCTCGGGACTAGCGGGACCTCCTACAATGAGCAGTTCTTC. Protein sequence: CASSLGTSGTSYNEQFF.

This clone was recorded once. The chain has TRBV14 and TRBJ2-7; perhaps TRBD2 as D (5 bases). V lost 0 bases and J lost 2, with 11 bases in between. Germline-derived CDR1 and CDR2 are SGHDN and FVKESK. The CDR3 runs 15 residues. This CDR3 is CASSQDIGDTYEQYF. In DNA, the CDR3 is TGTGCCAGCAGCCAAGACATCGGGGATACCTACGAGCAGTACTTC.

This chain uses TRBV2 with TRBJ2-1; TRBD2 agrees at 11 bases. The CDR3 is 17 residues long. Looked up from germline, CDR1 is SNHLY and CDR2 is FYNNEI. V shed 7 bases, J shed 1 base, and the junction held 9 bases outside the gene matches. CDR3 coding DNA: TGTGCCAGCATCGAAAGCCTAGCGGGAGGATCCTACAATGAGCAGTTCTTC. Translating gives CASIESLAGGSYNEQFF.

V is TRBV12-3 or TRBV12-4 and J is TRBJ1-1; unclear D gene. The CDR3 is made up of 13 amino acids. Trimming left V 2 bases short and J 3 bases short, with 7 bases between. CDR3 residues: CASSLQRDTEAFF. CDR3 bases: TGTGCCAGCAGTTTACAGAGGGACACTGAAGCTTTCTTT.

The chain uses TRBV2 and TRBJ2-3, with TRBD2 matching 13 bases. CDR1 SNHLY and CDR2 FYNNEI come from the germline V gene. The CDR3 runs to 16 residues. Losses at the gene ends were 6 bases for V and 4 bases for J; bases not matched to a gene: 7. For the CDR3, the DNA is TGTGCCAGCAGACGTACTAGCGGGAGGGCCCCAGATACGCAGTATTTT. Encoded protein: CASRRTSGRAPDTQYF. Full variable domain (missing parts from reference TRBV2 and TRBJ2-3): EPEVTQTPSHQVTQMGQEVILRCVPISNHLYFYWYRQILGQKVEFLVSFYNNEISEKSEIFDDQFSVERPDGSNFTLKIRSTKLEDSAMYFCASRRTSGRAPDTQYFGPGTRLTVL.

This sequence joins TRBV4-3 and TRBJ2-3, with 8 bases lining up with TRBD1. The J segment lost 4 bases and the V segment lost 0 bases, leaving 9 bases of the junction unmatched. The CDR3 has 17 amino acids. Germline assignment: CDR1 LGHNA and CDR2 YSLEER. The CDR3 DNA reads as TGCGCCAGCAGCCAAGAGAGGGGGGACAGGTCTTCAGATACGCAGTATTTT. It translates to CASSQERGDRSSDTQYF.

The chain couples TRBV9 to TRBJ2-2, with a possible D match to TRBD1 (6 bases). The V end was cut by 0 bases, the J end by 5 bases, with 11 bases between. Germline loops: CDR1 SGDLS, CDR2 YYNGEE. CDR3 size: 15 residues. This chain's CDR3 is CASSVETGMTGELFF. The CDR3 DNA reads as TGTGCCAGCAGCGTAGAAACAGGGATGACCGGGGAGCTGTTTTTT.

The V call is TRBV6-5, the J call TRBJ2-2; 9 bases match TRBD2. The CDR3 extends over 14 amino acids. Germline CDR1 and CDR2: MNHEY and SVGAGI. The V gene end was trimmed by 7 bases and the J gene end by 6 bases; junction bases not matched to a gene: 6. DNA for the CDR3: TGTGCCAGCAAGTGGACTAGCGAGGCCGGGGAGCTGTTTTTT. It translates to CASKWTSEAGELFF.

V gene TRBV18 combines with J gene TRBJ1-3; D remains ambiguous. From germline, CDR1 is KGHSH and CDR2 LQKENI. This CDR3 has 14 residues. V was pared by 4 bases and J by 0 bases, with 7 bases between. The CDR3 nucleotides are TGTGCCAGCTCACAAACGCGCTCTGGAAACACCATATATTTT. Amino acid sequence: CASSQTRSGNTIYF.

This sequence joins TRBV2 and TRBJ2-3, with D unresolved. CDR1 is SNHLY and CDR2 is FYNNEI in the germline V gene. Trimming pared 3 bases from V and 0 bases from J, leaving 7 bases between. The CDR3 loop spans 14 amino acids. The CDR3: CASSDALSTDTQYF. CDR3 coding DNA: TGTGCCAGCAGTGATGCGCTAAGCACAGATACGCAGTATTTT.

V is TRBV11-2 and J is TRBJ2-2, with 8 positions matching TRBD1. The V gene end was trimmed by 0 bases and the J gene end by 5 bases; junction bases not matched to a gene: 5. The CDR3 totals 16 residues. Germline V gene lookup returns CDR1 SGHAT and CDR2 FQNNGV. For the CDR3, the DNA is TGTGCCAGCAGCTTAGAGTTTCGACAGGGGACCGGGGAGCTGTTTTTT. Its protein is CASSLEFRQGTGELFF.

The chain combines TRBV7-9 with TRBJ2-7; D is possibly TRBD2 (6 bases). This CDR3 has 13 residues. V was shortened by 10 bases and J by 0 bases, with 13 bases between the two germline ends. Per the germline V gene, CDR1 is SEHNR and CDR2 is FQNEAQ (reference sequence). The DNA of the CDR3 is TGTGCCACCAGAGGCGGGATCTCCTACGAGCAGTACTTC. It translates to CATRGGISYEQYF.

The CDR3 coding sequence is TGTGCCAGCAGCTTCGGGACAGGGGCACAGTTCTTC. Encoded protein: CASSFGTGAQFF. The V call is TRBV7-3, the J call TRBJ2-1; 10 bases fit TRBD1. V lost 3 bases, J lost 13 bases, and 3 bases stayed unmatched. Germline loops: CDR1 SGHTA, CDR2 FQGTGA. This CDR3 comprises 12 residues.

This clone has just a few counts. The rearrangement links TRBV7-9 to TRBJ1-2; 8 bases are a match to TRBD1. Germline V gives CDR1 SEHNR, CDR2 FQNEAQ (reference sequence). With 0 bases clipped from V and 8 bases from J, the junction kept 11 bases outside the gene matches. The CDR3 sequence is 16 residues long. CDR3 amino acids: CASSLAGPDRASGYTF. In DNA, the CDR3 is TGTGCCAGCAGCTTAGCGGGTCCGGACAGGGCGAGCGGCTACACCTTC.

This rearrangement joins TRBV3-1 (or the pseudogene TRBV3-2) to TRBJ1-5, with a tentative D call TRBD1 (6 bases). V dropped 1 base and J dropped 3 bases, with 10 bases sitting between them. The germline gives CDR1 LGHDT, CDR2 YNNKEL (reference sequence). The CDR3 runs to 15 residues. DNA of the CDR3: TGTGCCAGCAGCCAAGGGCACAGGGTCAATCAGCCCCAGCATTTT. Translating gives CASSQGHRVNQPQHF.

The V gene is TRBV5-1, the J gene TRBJ2-5; no clear D gene. V lost 3 bases to trimming and J lost 5 bases, with 11 bases between them. CDR1 and CDR2 from the germline V gene are SGHRS and YFSETQ. This CDR3 spans 13 amino acids. DNA of the CDR3: TGCGCCAGCAGCTCCGCTAGACGGGAGACCCAGTACTTC. Its protein is CASSSARRETQYF.

The chain recombines TRBV28 with TRBJ2-7; TRBD2 matches at 7 bases. The CDR3 runs to 13 residues. J gave up 2 bases and V 6 bases, and 4 bases lay outside the gene matches. Germline assignment: CDR1 MDHEN and CDR2 SYDVKM. The CDR3 spells CASRVTSPYEQYF. CDR3 bases: TGTGCCAGCAGAGTGACTAGCCCCTACGAGCAGTACTTC.

The chain's CDR3 is CASSAGSANNEQFF. The CDR3 nucleotides read TGTGCCAGCAGCGCGGGGTCGGCCAACAATGAGCAGTTCTTC. V is TRBV11-2 and J is TRBJ2-1; possibly TRBD2 for D (6 bases). V lost 5 bases, J lost 5 bases, and 13 bases lay in between. The CDR3 is made up of 14 amino acids. The V gene's germline CDR1 is SGHAT and CDR2 FQNNGV.

The rearrangement uses TRBV3-1 (or the pseudogene TRBV3-2) and TRBJ1-2; the D is unclear. CDR3 length: 16 amino acids. CDR1 is LGHDT and CDR2 is YNNKEL in the germline V gene (reference sequence). The V and J ends lost 4 bases and 1 base respectively, with 16 bases between them. The CDR3 here is CASSPSSQIVNYGYTF. The CDR3 DNA follows: TGTGCCAGCAGCCCCTCGTCACAGATCGTTAACTATGGCTACACCTTC.

V gene TRBV5-4 combines with J gene TRBJ2-7, with D possibly TRBD2 on 7 matching bases. The V gene lost 5 bases and the J gene lost 2 bases, with 17 bases spanning the gap. The CDR3 totals 15 residues. Germline lookup yields CDR1 SGHNT and CDR2 YYREEE (reference sequence). CDR3 in DNA: TGTGCCAGCAGTGCCACAGGGAGGGCCGCCTACGAGCAGTACTTC. This translates into CASSATGRAAYEQYF.

The chain links TRBV24-1 to TRBJ2-1; TRBD1 aligns across 9 bases. Germline trimming cut 1 base from V and 8 bases from J; bases unmatched to any gene: 11. The CDR3 loop spans 17 amino acids. The germline gives CDR1 KGHDR, CDR2 SFDVKD. In nucleotides, the CDR3 is TGTGCCACCAGTGATTTAGGACGCAGGACAGGGGTTGATGAGCAGTTCTTC. The encoded protein is CATSDLGRRTGVDEQFF.

CDR3 bases: TGTGCCAGCAGCTTGGAACTCGGGGGGCGCCAAGAGACCCAGTACTTC. Amino acid sequence: CASSLELGGRQETQYF. The V call is TRBV5-4, the J call TRBJ2-5, with D perhaps matching TRBD2 (7 bases). Germline V gene data show CDR1 as SGHNT and CDR2 as YYREEE (reference sequence). The V end was cut by 0 bases, the J end by 1 base, with 13 bases between. The CDR3 totals 16 residues.

This chain connects TRBV7-3 to TRBJ2-1; D remains ambiguous. The CDR3 is 15 amino acids. V lost 5 bases and J lost 2, with 13 bases in between. The germline gives CDR1 SGHTA, CDR2 FQGTGA. CDR3 DNA: TGTGCCAGCAGCCCTCAATGGGCGACCTACAATGAGCAGTTCTTC. It encodes CASSPQWATYNEQFF.

V usage is TRBV24-1 and J usage is TRBJ1-1; 9 bases fit TRBD1. From germline, CDR1 is KGHDR and CDR2 SFDVKD. This CDR3 region has 15 residues. With 9 bases clipped from V and 1 base from J, the junction kept 8 bases outside the gene matches. The CDR3 is CATRAGQGTNTEAFF. Written as DNA, the CDR3 is TGTGCCACCCGCGCAGGACAGGGGACGAACACTGAAGCTTTCTTT.

V is TRBV9 and J is TRBJ2-5; TRBD2 agrees at 11 bases. V lost 4 bases and J lost 5; bases outside the gene matches: 10. The CDR3 spans 16 residues. Germline CDR1 and CDR2: SGDLS and YYNGEE. In DNA form, the CDR3 reads TGTGCCAGCAGCACCCGTGTAGCGGGAGGGTTGGAGACCCAGTACTTC. It encodes CASSTRVAGGLETQYF.

The chain uses TRBV12-5 and TRBJ1-1; D is unresolved. This CDR3 region has 14 residues. Germline CDR1 LGHNT, CDR2 FRNRAP. Trimming cost V 4 bases and J 4 bases, with 13 bases left between them. CDR3 sequence: CASGSLGGSTEAFF. As DNA, the CDR3 is TGTGCTAGTGGTTCCCTTGGCGGATCCACTGAAGCTTTCTTT. The variable domain in full, with the rest retrieved from reference TRBV12-5 and TRBJ1-1, is DARVTQTPRHKVTEMGQEVTMRCQPILGHNTVFWYRQTMMQGLELLAYFRNRAPLDDSGMPKDRFSAEMPDATLATLKIQPSEPRDSAVYFCASGSLGGSTEAFFGQGTRLTVV.